The present entry profiles one TCR beta chain with its context. The antigen is not known. Germline CDR1 and CDR2: SGHAT and FQNNGV. This CDR3 contains 14 residues. The V gene lost 4 bases and the J gene lost 7 bases, with 14 bases spanning the gap. This entry belongs to a study of cytomegalovirus exposure and HLA in healthy donors. Study findings and constraints: An analysis that was carried out later associated fewer than 20,000 TCR beta sequences with HLA alleles at 0.05 false discovery rate.

Primers included in the PCR were 60 Vbeta and 13 Jbeta primers. Clones were read by immunoSEQ multiplex PCR, and TCRdb kept only the in-frame ones, dropping some. The sample lists 150,000 to 170,000 clones; approximately 80% were seen once. The V and J genes are TRBV11-2 and TRBJ2-1, with no clear D. The clonotype was recovered from a young man in good health and CMV-seropositive. The sequenced sample was PBMCs. The CDR3 is CASSSSGVWNEQFF. The CDR3 DNA is TGTGCCAGCAGCTCCTCCGGAGTATGGAATGAGCAGTTCTTC.